These 22 T cell receptor beta chains were sequenced from one sample in a study of spatial heterogeneity in lung cancer. Sample time point: sample taken at primary tumor resection. Tumor, nontumor lung or frozen PBMC supplied whole RNA that was sequenced unsorted. TCRdb processed the 5' RACE reads anew with MiXCR; each CDR3 protein has one entry. Among tens of thousands of distinct CDR3 sequences listed, approximately 12% were seen once. This material consisted of PBMCs, taken at surgery. The receptors were gathered from a male donor with early-stage non-small cell lung cancer.

This clonotype came up many times. The J gene is TRBJ1-1, the V gene TRBV20-1, with D uncertain. Trimming cost V 1 base and J 5 bases, with 8 bases left between them. The CDR3 runs to 12 residues. CDR1 is DFQATT, CDR2 SNEGSKA, per germline (reference sequence). This CDR3 reads CSARATLTEAFF. The CDR3 bases are TGCAGTGCTAGAGCTACTTTGACTGAAGCTTTCTTT.

This clonotype was observed many times. The rearrangement joins TRBV11-2 to TRBJ1-4; D not resolved. The length of the CDR3 is 14 residues. Germline assignment: CDR1 SGHAT and CDR2 FQNNGV. Trimming took off 1 base at V and 9 bases at J, with 12 bases between the two ends. DNA for the CDR3: TGTGCCAGCAGCTTAGGTCCCCCCCCACAAAAACTGTTTTTT. Translation gives CASSLGPPPQKLFF.

This clonotype was detected ten times or more. The chain joins TRBV7-2 to TRBJ2-1; 8 bases match TRBD1. From germline, CDR1 is SGHTA and CDR2 FQGNSA. J lost 0 bases, V lost 4 bases, and 2 bases had no gene match. The CDR3 spans 15 residues. CDR3 in amino acids: CASSSTGVSYNEQFF. The DNA of the CDR3 is TGTGCCAGCAGCTCGACAGGGGTCTCCTACAATGAGCAGTTCTTC.

This clonotype has more than one count but fewer than ten. The CDR3 DNA reads TGTGCCAGCAGCAGGACAGAAACCGGGGAGCTGTTTTTT. It yields the protein CASSRTETGELFF. V is TRBV2 and J is TRBJ2-2; a weak D match, TRBD1 (6 bases). There are 13 residues in the CDR3. CDR1 is SNHLY and CDR2 is FYNNEI in the germline V gene. Trimming removed 6 bases at V and 5 bases at J, with 10 bases between.

This clonotype has a count of ten or more. The chain is built from TRBV7-9 and TRBJ1-1; no reliable D call. This CDR3 region has 14 residues. The ends were cut back, 7 bases at V and 5 bases at J, with 17 bases in the middle. The germline V gene has CDR1 SEHNR and CDR2 FQNEAQ (reference sequence). DNA for the CDR3: TGTGCCAGCATGTTCGTTGGTAGAGGTACTGAAGCTTTCTTT. It encodes CASMFVGRGTEAFF.

V usage is TRBV10-3 and J usage is TRBJ1-3; D is ambiguous. The CDR3 has 16 amino acids. Deletions cut 2 bases from V and 0 bases from J, with 11 bases between. Germline assignment: CDR1 ENHRY and CDR2 SYGVKD. The CDR3 here is CAISETGGVSGNTIYF. The DNA of the CDR3 is TGTGCCATCAGTGAGACCGGCGGGGTCTCTGGAAACACCATATATTTT.

This clonotype counts as medium-sized (0.01 to 0.1%). The CDR3 carries no conserved terminal phenylalanine or tryptophan, so it likely arises from a read error. The DNA is omitted, as the CDR3 cannot be located on it reliably, and the CDR3 follows TCRdb's listing. The genes are TRBV3-1 and TRBJ2-3; the DNA was not compared with TRBD1, the D call given in the table. Termini included, the CDR3 measures 15 amino acids. Per germline, CDR1 LGHDT and CDR2 YNNKEL (reference sequence). CDR3: CASSQGSNTGRDPVV.

The chain combines TRBV29-1 with TRBJ2-7, with D perhaps given as TRBD1 or TRBD2 (5 bases each). V lost 4 bases and J lost 4, with 11 bases in between. Germline V CDR1 and CDR2: SQVTM, ANQGSEA. The CDR3 has 12 residues. The CDR3 nucleotides are TGCAGCGTTGCCCCGGGACCGTACGAGCAGTACTTC. Translation gives CSVAPGPYEQYF.

The V gene is TRBV6-4, the J gene TRBJ2-2; 7 nucleotides line up with TRBD1. The CDR3 is 13 residues long. The V gene end was trimmed by 3 bases and the J gene end by 6 bases; junction bases not matched to a gene: 1. Germline V gene sequence: CDR1 MRHNA, CDR2 SNTAGT. The CDR3 spells CASSEGGAGELFF. The DNA of the CDR3 is TGTGCCAGCAGTGAAGGGGGCGCCGGGGAGCTGTTTTTT.

This chain links TRBV12-3 or TRBV12-4 with TRBJ2-7, with 8 bases lining up with TRBD2. V gave up 6 bases and J gave up 11 bases; unmatched junction bases: 6. The CDR3 sequence is 11 residues long. Here the CDR3 reads CASSPGGVEYF. The CDR3 DNA is TGTGCCAGCAGCCCGGGAGGGGTGGAGTACTTC.

The J gene is TRBJ1-5, the V gene TRBV6-6, with TRBD1 as a possible D gene (5 bases). The ends were cut back, 0 bases at V and 5 bases at J, with 11 bases in the middle. Germline V gives CDR1 MNHNY, CDR2 SVGAGI (reference sequence). The CDR3 totals 15 residues. In DNA, the CDR3 is TGTGCCAGCAGTTACTCCATGGGGGGAGATCAGCCCCAGCATTTT. Its protein is CASSYSMGGDQPQHF.

This clonotype came up a few times. V usage is TRBV29-1 and J usage is TRBJ1-5; D is perhaps TRBD1 (6 bases). The CDR3 covers 15 residues. The V end lost 6 bases, the J end lost 4 bases, and 19 bases lay between the germline ends. The germline V gene has CDR1 SQVTM and CDR2 ANQGSEA. DNA for the CDR3: TGCAGCGTCCTTGTCATGGCAGGGGAAAATCAGCCCCAGCATTTT. Translation gives CSVLVMAGENQPQHF.

This clonotype has just a few counts. The chain uses TRBV6-2 or TRBV6-3 and TRBJ2-7; 11 bases line up with TRBD2. V shed 6 bases and J 0 bases; nucleotides not matched to a gene: 10. The V gene's germline CDR1 is MNHEY and CDR2 SVGEGT. This CDR3 comprises 17 residues. The CDR3 loop reads CASSFRLAGGSSYEQYF. CDR3 nucleotide sequence: TGTGCCAGCAGCTTCAGATTAGCGGGAGGGAGCTCCTACGAGCAGTACTTC.

A few counts support this clonotype. V and J are TRBV20-1 and TRBJ1-2; D possibly corresponds to TRBD1 (5 bases). Germline V gene lookup returns CDR1 DFQATT and CDR2 SNEGSKA (reference sequence). The length of the CDR3 is 13 residues. V was shortened by 2 bases and J by 2 bases, with 9 bases between the two germline ends. The CDR3 DNA is TGCAGTGCTAGATCGGGGGGGAACTATGGCTACACCTTC. It encodes CSARSGGNYGYTF.

There are a few counts of this clonotype. The gene calls are TRBV7-2 and TRBJ2-1; the D is unclear. Trimming took 7 bases from V and 0 from J, leaving 16 bases between them. The length of the CDR3 is 16 residues. Germline V gene sequence: CDR1 SGHTA, CDR2 FQGNSA. The CDR3 protein is CASTPVRPSSYNEQFF. In DNA form, the CDR3 reads TGTGCCAGCACCCCGGTCCGACCGAGCTCCTACAATGAGCAGTTCTTC.

The chain employs TRBV9 and TRBJ1-4, with D maybe TRBD1 (5 bases). This CDR3 has 15 amino acids. Germline CDR1 SGDLS, CDR2 YYNGEE. Between the trimmed V and J ends, which lost 0 bases and 5 bases, there was a span of 11 bases. CDR3 bases: TGTGCCAGCAGCGTAGCTCCCGGGGGAAATGAAAAACTGTTTTTT. Translation: CASSVAPGGNEKLFF.

This rearrangement joins TRBV28 to TRBJ1-1, with D perhaps matching TRBD1 (6 bases). Trimming cost V 3 bases and J 0 bases, with 17 bases left between them. The CDR3 is 17 amino acids. Germline lookup yields CDR1 MDHEN and CDR2 SYDVKM. The CDR3 protein is CASSLGGRMVMNTEAFF. CDR3 sequence (DNA): TGTGCCAGCAGTTTGGGGGGGCGGATGGTAATGAACACTGAAGCTTTCTTT.

This clonotype was detected a few times. This chain links TRBV7-9 with TRBJ2-3, with D uncertain. Germline V lookup: CDR1 SEHNR, CDR2 FQNEAQ (reference sequence). The CDR3 extends over 15 amino acids. Trimming cost V 1 base and J 2 bases, with 10 bases left between them. The CDR3 sequence is CASSLVRPATDTQYF. The CDR3 DNA is TGTGCCAGCAGCTTAGTTAGGCCGGCCACAGATACGCAGTATTTT. Based on the CDR3 plus reference TRBV7-9 and TRBJ2-3, the full variable domain is DTGVSQNPRHKITKRGQNVTFRCDPISEHNRLYWYRQTLGQGPEFLTYFQNEAQLEKSRLLSDRFSAERPKGSFSTLEIQRTEQGDSAMYLCASSLVRPATDTQYFGPGTRLTVL.

This chain connects TRBV10-3 to TRBJ2-1, with TRBD2 as a possible D gene (6 bases). Germline V gene sequence: CDR1 ENHRY, CDR2 SYGVKD. The CDR3 spans 18 residues. V dropped 4 bases and J dropped 4 bases, with 23 bases sitting between them. CDR3: CAISAVKYEASAYNEQFF. The CDR3 region has the DNA TGTGCCATCAGTGCCGTCAAATATGAGGCTAGCGCTTACAATGAGCAGTTCTTC.

This clonotype was observed many times. The rearrangement links TRBV7-8 to TRBJ2-5; 7 bases fit TRBD1. This CDR3 has 15 residues. Per the germline V gene, CDR1 is SGHVS and CDR2 is FQNEAQ. With V trimmed by 2 bases and J by 5 bases, 8 bases remained unmatched. The CDR3 DNA reads TGTGCCAGCAGCTTATTTAATAGGGGGCAGGAGACCCAGTACTTC. This translates into CASSLFNRGQETQYF. The complete variable domain, with remaining parts taken from reference TRBV7-8 and TRBJ2-5, reads GAGVSQSPRYKVAKRGQDVALRCDPISGHVSLFWYQQALGQGPEFLTYFQNEAQLDKSGLPSDRFFAERPEGSVSTLKIQRTQQEDSAVYLCASSLFNRGQETQYFGPGTRLLVL.

The rearrangement links TRBV5-1 to TRBJ2-7, with D maybe TRBD1 (5 bases). CDR1 and CDR2 from the germline V gene are SGHRS and YFSETQ. The CDR3 is 13 residues long. Trimming took 0 bases from V and 2 from J, leaving 6 bases between them. CDR3 in DNA: TGCGCCAGCAGCTTGGACAGGACCTACGAGCAGTACTTC. As protein: CASSLDRTYEQYF.

This clonotype was observed a few times. This chain uses TRBV5-1 with TRBJ2-3; a possible D gene is TRBD1 (6 bases). The germline CDR1 and CDR2 sequences are SGHRS and YFSETQ. The CDR3 sequence is 17 residues long. The germline V and J ends were trimmed by 4 bases and 2 bases, with 20 bases remaining between them. The CDR3 DNA sequence: TGCGCCAGCAGCCGCGACGGCGGACAGTCCAACACAGATACGCAGTATTTT. Translating gives CASSRDGGQSNTDTQYF.